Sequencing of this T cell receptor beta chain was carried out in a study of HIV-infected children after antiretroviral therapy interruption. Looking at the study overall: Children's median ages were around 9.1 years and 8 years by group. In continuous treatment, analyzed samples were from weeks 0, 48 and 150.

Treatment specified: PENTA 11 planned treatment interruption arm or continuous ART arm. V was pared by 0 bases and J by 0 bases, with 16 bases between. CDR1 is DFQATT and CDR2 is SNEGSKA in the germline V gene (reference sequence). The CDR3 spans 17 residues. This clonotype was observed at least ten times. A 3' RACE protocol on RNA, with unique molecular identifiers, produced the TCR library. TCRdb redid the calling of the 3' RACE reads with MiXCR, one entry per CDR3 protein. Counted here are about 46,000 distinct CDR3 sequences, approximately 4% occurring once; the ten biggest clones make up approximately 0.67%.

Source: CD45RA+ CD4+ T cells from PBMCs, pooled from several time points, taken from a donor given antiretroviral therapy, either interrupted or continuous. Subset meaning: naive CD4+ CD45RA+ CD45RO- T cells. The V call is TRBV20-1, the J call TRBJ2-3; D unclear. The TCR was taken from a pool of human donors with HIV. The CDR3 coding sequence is TGCAGTGCTAGAGATTTCGTCAGCGCACCTAGCACAGATACGCAGTATTTT. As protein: CSARDFVSAPSTDTQYF.